The 23 T cell receptor beta chains reported below all come from one sample, sequenced in a study of response to subunit inactivated influenza vaccine. TCRdb analysed the RT-PCR reads with MiXCR anew, one entry per CDR3 protein. The profile covers some 600,000 distinct CDR3 sequences, with 13% to 15% appearing a single time and less than 8.5% taken by the ten largest. This specimen consisted of PBMCs from blood, obtained about 14 days before vaccination. These receptors originate from a middle-aged man who received an inactivated influenza vaccine.

The V call is TRBV6-5, the J call TRBJ2-1, with D uncertain. Germline assignment: CDR1 MNHEY and CDR2 SVGAGI. The CDR3 length is 12 residues. Trimming took off 0 bases at V and 9 bases at J, with 6 bases between the two ends. The CDR3 sequence: CASSYSLTEQFF. CDR3 sequence (DNA): TGTGCCAGCAGTTACTCGTTAACTGAGCAGTTCTTC.

The V call is TRBV5-1, the J call TRBJ1-2; 7 positions agree with TRBD1. The junction had 10 bases not matched to a gene; V was cut back by 3 bases and J by 8 bases. CDR1 SGHRS and CDR2 YFSETQ come from the germline V gene. The CDR3 runs to 14 residues. The CDR3: CASSYSSTGRGYTF. The CDR3 DNA follows: TGCGCCAGCAGCTATTCTTCGACAGGGAGGGGCTACACCTTC.

The V call is TRBV6-1, the J call TRBJ1-1; the D is unclear. This CDR3 spans 13 amino acids. Trimming took 5 bases from V and 5 from J, leaving 12 bases between them. Germline CDR1 and CDR2: MNHNS and SASEGT. The CDR3 here is CASSRRTRTEAFF. The CDR3 DNA reads TGTGCCAGCAGTCGACGGACCCGTACTGAAGCTTTCTTT.

This clonotype appeared a few times. The genes are TRBV5-6 and TRBJ2-7; tentatively, D is TRBD1 (6 bases). Between the trimmed V and J ends, which lost 4 bases and 3 bases, there was a span of 11 bases. The germline V gene encodes CDR1 SGHDT and CDR2 YYEEEE. The CDR3 extends over 13 amino acids. The DNA for the CDR3 is TGTGCCAGCAGCCACGGACAGAGCTACGAGCAGTACTTC. Translation gives CASSHGQSYEQYF.

CDR3 sequence reads: CASSYFGLEGSEQYF. For the CDR3, the DNA is TGTGCCAGCAGTTACTTCGGACTAGAAGGCTCCGAGCAGTACTTC. V gene TRBV6-2 or TRBV6-3 combines with J gene TRBJ2-7; 7 positions match TRBD2. The germline CDR1 and CDR2 sequences are MNHEY and SVGEGT. The CDR3 extends over 15 amino acids. V shed 1 base, J shed 6 bases, and the junction held 9 bases outside the gene matches.

This clonotype came up many times. V gene TRBV7-2 combines with J gene TRBJ2-7; D gene uncertain. V was cut by 5 bases and J by 1 base, with 12 bases left in between. Germline loops: CDR1 SGHTA, CDR2 FQGNSA. The CDR3 covers 14 residues. The CDR3 here is CASSPGPPSYEQYF. In nucleotides, the CDR3 is TGTGCCAGCAGCCCAGGACCTCCGTCCTACGAGCAGTACTTC. The full variable domain, in which reference TRBV7-2 and TRBJ2-7 provide the parts outside the CDR3, is GAGVSQSPSNKVTEKGKDVELRCDPISGHTALYWYRQSLGQGLEFLIYFQGNSAPDKSGLPSDRFSAERTGGSVSTLTIQRTQQEDSAVYLCASSPGPPSYEQYFGPGTRLTVT.

This clonotype appeared many times. The rearrangement joins TRBV24-1 to TRBJ2-3; 8 bases are a match to TRBD2. CDR1 is KGHDR and CDR2 is SFDVKD in the germline V gene. This CDR3 has 12 residues. The junction had 2 bases not matched to a gene; V was cut back by 9 bases and J by 4 bases. The DNA of the CDR3 is TGTGCCACCGGACTAGCCTCAGATACGCAGTATTTT. Amino acids: CATGLASDTQYF.

This clonotype was seen a few times. This chain connects TRBV20-1 to TRBJ1-5; 7 bases agree with TRBD1. Germline trimming cut 3 bases from V and 3 bases from J; bases unmatched to any gene: 2. In germline, CDR1 is DFQATT, CDR2 SNEGSKA (reference sequence). This CDR3 is built from 13 residues. The CDR3 sequence: CSASGTVNQPQHF. CDR3 bases: TGCAGTGCTAGCGGGACAGTCAATCAGCCCCAGCATTTT.

The chain combines TRBV5-5 with TRBJ2-2; 7 bases are shared with TRBD1. V lost 4 bases and J lost 2; bases outside the gene matches: 8. The CDR3 covers 16 residues. Germline V gene data show CDR1 as SGHKS and CDR2 as YYEKEE (reference sequence). Here the CDR3 reads CASSGMTGRNTGELFF. The CDR3 region has the DNA TGTGCCAGCAGCGGGATGACAGGGCGAAACACCGGGGAGCTGTTTTTT.

This clonotype has a handful of counts. The chain employs TRBV11-2 and TRBJ2-3, with 12 positions matching TRBD2. CDR3 length: 17 residues. The ends lost 2 bases at V and 1 base at J; junction bases unmatched: 4. Germline V gene data show CDR1 as SGHAT and CDR2 as FQNNGV. Here the CDR3 DNA reads TGTGCCAGCAGCTTATACCCTAGCGGGGGGGGCACAGATACGCAGTATTTT. Translating it yields CASSLYPSGGGTDTQYF.

The chain links TRBV5-6 to TRBJ2-6; D not resolved. V lost 5 bases and J lost 0, with 9 bases in between. The CDR3 totals 15 residues. CDR1 is SGHDT, CDR2 YYEEEE, per germline. The CDR3 DNA sequence: TGTGCCAGCAGTTCGGACCCCTCTGGGGCCAACGTCCTGACTTTC. Its protein is CASSSDPSGANVLTF.

This clonotype came up many times. CDR3 residues: CASSIGQGDTDTQYF. Here the CDR3 DNA reads TGTGCCAGCAGCATCGGACAGGGGGACACAGATACGCAGTATTTT. The V call is TRBV9, the J call TRBJ2-3, with 10 bases that match TRBD1. The CDR3 runs to 15 residues. The V and J ends lost 4 bases and 2 bases, in that order; junction bases with no gene match: 4. The germline gives CDR1 SGDLS, CDR2 YYNGEE. The full variable domain, with the rest looked up from reference TRBV9 and TRBJ2-3, is DSGVTQTPKHLITATGQRVTLRCSPRSGDLSVYWYQQSLDQGLQFLIQYYNGEERAKGNILERFSAQQFPDLHSELNLSSLELGDSALYFCASSIGQGDTDTQYFGPGTRLTVL.

V gene TRBV2 combines with J gene TRBJ2-7; maybe TRBD2 (5 bases). This CDR3 contains 13 residues. Between the trimmed V and J ends, which lost 3 bases and 5 bases, there was a span of 11 bases. Germline CDR1 and CDR2: SNHLY and FYNNEI. This CDR3 reads CASSENSVHEQYF. CDR3 nucleotide sequence: TGTGCCAGCAGTGAGAATAGCGTGCACGAGCAGTACTTC. The full variable domain, rest sourced from reference TRBV2 and TRBJ2-7, is EPEVTQTPSHQVTQMGQEVILRCVPISNHLYFYWYRQILGQKVEFLVSFYNNEISEKSEIFDDQFSVERPDGSNFTLKIRSTKLEDSAMYFCASSENSVHEQYFGPGTRLTVT.

J is TRBJ1-1 and V is TRBV6-1; no clear D gene. The CDR3 has 14 amino acids. Looked up from germline, CDR1 is MNHNS and CDR2 is SASEGT. V was clipped by 6 bases and J by 7 bases, with 18 bases between them. CDR3 DNA sequence: TGTGCCAGCAGGCCAAAGGTGGGAGCCCGTGAAGCTTTCTTT. Protein product: CASRPKVGAREAFF.

This clonotype was detected ten times or more. The gene calls are TRBV5-1 and TRBJ2-7; D gene ambiguous. Germline V gene sequence: CDR1 SGHRS, CDR2 YFSETQ. The CDR3 is 13 amino acids. Deletions cut 4 bases from V and 4 bases from J, with 12 bases between. This chain's CDR3 is CASSALQRYEQYF. DNA of the CDR3: TGCGCCAGCAGCGCACTACAGAGATACGAGCAGTACTTC.

This clonotype was recorded at least ten times. One end of the junction is discordant with germline, which a read error may explain. The chain links TRBV7-6 to TRBJ2-2, with 8 bases matching TRBD1. The length of the CDR3 is 17 residues. The germline CDR1 and CDR2 sequences are SGHVS and FNYEAQ. The CDR3 nucleotides read TGTGCCAGCAGCTTAGTCCCCCGGACAGGGAACGCCGGGGAGCTGTTTTTT. Amino acids: CASSLVPRTGNAGELFF.

This clonotype has at least ten counts. The CDR3 DNA sequence: TGCAGCGTCCTCGGAATCTCGAACACCGGGGAGCTGTTTTTT. Residues: CSVLGISNTGELFF. The chain joins TRBV29-1 to TRBJ2-2; D not resolved. CDR3 length: 14 residues. Germline CDR1 and CDR2: SQVTM and ANQGSEA. V lost 6 bases and J lost 0, with 11 bases in between.

Remarks on this clonotype: A junction boundary mismatches the germline segment, possibly from a read error. This chain connects TRBV4-2 to TRBJ2-7; tentatively, D is TRBD1 or TRBD2 (5 bases each). This CDR3 has 11 amino acids. Per the germline V gene, CDR1 is LGHNA and CDR2 is YNFKEQ. The CDR3 DNA follows: TGTGCCAGCAGCCGGCGCGAGCGAGGGGTTTTC. This codes for CASSRRERGVF.

The chain couples TRBV9 to TRBJ2-1, with TRBD2 as a possible D gene (5 bases). V shed 0 bases and J shed 8 bases, with 15 bases lying between them. The germline CDR1 and CDR2 sequences are SGDLS and YYNGEE. The CDR3 length is 15 residues. CDR3 in amino acids: CASSVGRLPSHEQFF. The CDR3 nucleotides read TGTGCCAGCAGCGTAGGGAGACTACCGTCGCATGAGCAGTTCTTC. Together with reference TRBV9 and TRBJ2-1, the CDR3 gives the full variable domain: DSGVTQTPKHLITATGQRVTLRCSPRSGDLSVYWYQQSLDQGLQFLIQYYNGEERAKGNILERFSAQQFPDLHSELNLSSLELGDSALYFCASSVGRLPSHEQFFGPGTRLTVL.

The V and J genes are TRBV27 and TRBJ1-1, with a tentative D call TRBD1 (6 bases). The V end lost 2 bases, the J end lost 1 base, and 14 bases lay between the germline ends. This CDR3 is built from 16 residues. Per germline, CDR1 MNHEY and CDR2 SMNVEV (reference sequence). The CDR3 spells CASSLMWGAENTEAFF. Here the CDR3 DNA reads TGTGCCAGCAGTTTAATGTGGGGGGCAGAGAACACTGAAGCTTTCTTT.

This chain uses TRBV20-1 with TRBJ2-7, with D perhaps given as TRBD1 or TRBD2 (7 bases each). The CDR3 length is 14 residues. Trimming removed 5 bases from V and 4 bases from J, with 18 bases in between. CDR1 DFQATT and CDR2 SNEGSKA come from the germline V gene (reference sequence). CDR3 sequence reads: CSARQQGRGYEQYF. In DNA, the CDR3 is TGCAGTGCTCGACAACAGGGGAGGGGATACGAGCAGTACTTC.

This clonotype was seen more than once but under ten times. The gene calls are TRBV5-1 and TRBJ1-6, with D unresolved. This CDR3 is 15 amino acids long. Per germline, CDR1 SGHRS and CDR2 YFSETQ. The ends were cut back, 3 bases at V and 6 bases at J, with 13 bases in the middle. The CDR3 region has the DNA TGCGCCAGCAGCTCGGGGTTAGACCGTAATTCACCCCTCCACTTT. Its translation: CASSSGLDRNSPLHF.

This clonotype has at least ten counts. The V gene is TRBV5-1, the J gene TRBJ2-1, with 7 bases lining up with TRBD2. CDR1 is SGHRS and CDR2 is YFSETQ in the germline V gene. The CDR3 is 16 residues long. Unmatched junction bases numbered 10, after V lost 0 bases and J lost 7 bases. The CDR3 DNA reads TGCGCCAGCAGCTTGGCCGGTCGCGGGAGACTGAATGAGCAGTTCTTC. Its translation is CASSLAGRGRLNEQFF.